This entry describes one T cell receptor (beta chain). Its antigen is unknown. V was cut by 3 bases and J by 8 bases, with 14 bases left in between. The CDR3 has 14 residues. The V gene's germline CDR1 is SEHNR and CDR2 FQNEAQ (reference sequence). These data originate in a study of T cell responses to AZD1222 COVID-19 vaccine. Study-level findings and limits: The sample set comprised mostly white British donors with more females, and clonal diversity was possibly underestimated. After the peak T cell response, and only then, were repertoires sampled.

Sequencing was performed with immunoSEQ multiplex PCR; in TCRdb, only in-frame clones are kept and a portion is missing. The data show some 200,000 clones, with roughly 94% seen just once and 1.5% to 2% held by the top ten. The chain carries TRBV7-9 and TRBJ2-1; unclear D gene. This sample comprised peripheral blood, obtained 28 days after the second dose of the MenACWY control vaccine. The TCR originated in an adult who received the MenACWY meningococcal vaccine as a control. CDR3 residues: CASSFTKDVDEQFF. DNA of the CDR3: TGTGCCAGCAGCTTTACGAAAGACGTGGATGAGCAGTTCTTC.